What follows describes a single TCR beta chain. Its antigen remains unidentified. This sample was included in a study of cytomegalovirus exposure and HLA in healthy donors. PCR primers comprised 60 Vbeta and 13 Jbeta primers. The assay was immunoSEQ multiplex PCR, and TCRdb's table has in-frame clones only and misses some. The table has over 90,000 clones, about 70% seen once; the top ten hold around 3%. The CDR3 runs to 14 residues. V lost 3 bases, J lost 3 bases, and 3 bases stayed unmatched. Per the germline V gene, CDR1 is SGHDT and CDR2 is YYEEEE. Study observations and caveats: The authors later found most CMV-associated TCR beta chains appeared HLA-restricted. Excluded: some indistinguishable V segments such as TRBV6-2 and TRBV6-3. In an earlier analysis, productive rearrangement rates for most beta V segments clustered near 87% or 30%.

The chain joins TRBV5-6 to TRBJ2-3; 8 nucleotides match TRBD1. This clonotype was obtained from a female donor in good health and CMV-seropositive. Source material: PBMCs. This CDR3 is CASSYGQGTDTQYF. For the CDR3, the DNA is TGTGCCAGCAGCTACGGACAGGGAACAGATACGCAGTATTTT.